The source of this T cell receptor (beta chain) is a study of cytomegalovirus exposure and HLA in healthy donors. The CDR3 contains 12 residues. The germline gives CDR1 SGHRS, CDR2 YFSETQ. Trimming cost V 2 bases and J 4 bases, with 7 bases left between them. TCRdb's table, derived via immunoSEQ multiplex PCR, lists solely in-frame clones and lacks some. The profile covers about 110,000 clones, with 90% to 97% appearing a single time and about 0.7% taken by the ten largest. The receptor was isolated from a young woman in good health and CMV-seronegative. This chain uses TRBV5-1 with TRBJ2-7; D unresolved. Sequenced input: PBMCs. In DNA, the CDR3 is TGCGCCAGCAGCTTAAATAATTACGAGCAGTACTTC. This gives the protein CASSLNNYEQYF.